These T cell receptor beta chains were read from a single sample in a study of naive and memory T cell subsets. MiXCR was run by TCRdb on the UMI-ligation and nested PCR reads, yielding one entry per CDR3 protein. Of more than 100,000 distinct CDR3 sequences in the sample, roughly 32% are singletons; the top ten hold more than 0.8%. Sequencing was done on a sample of central memory CD4+ T cells from blood. The receptors shown here come from a human donor in good health. Each CDR3 is given with its conserved first and last residue. Each record gives: J gene, V gene, D gene, clone size, CDR3 DNA, CDR3 protein. The D gene is left open where the match is weak. For some rows the clone size is stated as once, few or many, or as a class when expanded; others skip it.

j_gene: TRBJ1-1; v_gene: TRBV7-9; d_gene: -; abundance: few; CDR3nt: TGTGCCAGCAGCCCCTCGAACACTGAAGCTTTCTTT; CDR3aa: CASSPSNTEAFF
j_gene: TRBJ1-3; v_gene: TRBV7-8; d_gene: TRBD1; abundance: -; CDR3nt: TGTGCCAGCAGTTCACAGGGGAGTCTAGGAAACACCATATATTTT; CDR3aa: CASSSQGSLGNTIYF
j_gene: TRBJ2-3; v_gene: TRBV6-5; d_gene: -; abundance: -; CDR3nt: TGTGCCAGCGGCCCTAGCGGCACAGATACGCAGTATTTT; CDR3aa: CASGPSGTDTQYF
j_gene: TRBJ2-1; v_gene: TRBV14; d_gene: TRBD2; abundance: few; CDR3nt: TGTGCCAGCAGCCGAGAAGCGGGATACTCCTACAATGAGCAGTTCTTC; CDR3aa: CASSREAGYSYNEQFF
j_gene: TRBJ1-6; v_gene: TRBV29-1; d_gene: TRBD1; abundance: -; CDR3nt: TGCAGCGTTGGACAGGGTGGCAATTCACCCCTCCACTTT; CDR3aa: CSVGQGGNSPLHF
j_gene: TRBJ2-3; v_gene: TRBV5-1; d_gene: -; abundance: many; CDR3nt: TGCGCCAGCAGCAACGACACCACTAGCACAGATACGCAGTATTTT; CDR3aa: CASSNDTTSTDTQYF
j_gene: TRBJ2-1; v_gene: TRBV27; d_gene: TRBD1; abundance: -; CDR3nt: TGTGCCAGCAGTTGGACGACAGGGAATGAGCAGTTCTTC; CDR3aa: CASSWTTGNEQFF
j_gene: TRBJ2-2; v_gene: TRBV20-1; d_gene: TRBD1; abundance: -; CDR3nt: TGCAGTGCTGGGCTACAACCGGGACAGGGAACCGGGGAGCTGTTTTTT; CDR3aa: CSAGLQPGQGTGELFF
j_gene: TRBJ2-3; v_gene: TRBV6-5; d_gene: -; abundance: many; CDR3nt: TGTGCCAGCAGTTCCCGGACCGGGTCCCGTGGAGATACGCAGTATTTT; CDR3aa: CASSSRTGSRGDTQYF
j_gene: TRBJ1-1; v_gene: TRBV11-2; d_gene: -; abundance: few; CDR3nt: TGTGCCAGCAGCGAACAGGGTACGGTTCCTGAAGCTTTCTTT; CDR3aa: CASSEQGTVPEAFF
j_gene: TRBJ2-1; v_gene: TRBV11-2; d_gene: TRBD1; abundance: -; CDR3nt: TGTGCCAGCAGCCGGGACAGGACCCATGAGCAGTTCTTC; CDR3aa: CASSRDRTHEQFF
j_gene: TRBJ2-3; v_gene: TRBV9; d_gene: TRBD2; abundance: -; CDR3nt: TGTGCCAGCAGCGTTCAGGGAGGGAGAAGCACAGATACGCAGTATTTT; CDR3aa: CASSVQGGRSTDTQYF
j_gene: TRBJ2-1; v_gene: TRBV6-5; d_gene: TRBD2; abundance: -; CDR3nt: TGTGCCAGCAGGAATAGCGGGAAGGTCCATGAGCAGTTCTTC; CDR3aa: CASRNSGKVHEQFF
j_gene: TRBJ2-3; v_gene: TRBV5-1; d_gene: TRBD2; abundance: many; CDR3nt: TGCGCCAGCAGCTTAGAAAGCGGGAGATCCGGTACGCAGTATTTT; CDR3aa: CASSLESGRSGTQYF
j_gene: TRBJ2-3; v_gene: TRBV7-2; d_gene: -; abundance: few; CDR3nt: TGTGCCAGCAGCTTAATTTGGACAGATACGCAGTATTTT; CDR3aa: CASSLIWTDTQYF
j_gene: TRBJ2-2; v_gene: TRBV12-5; d_gene: TRBD1; abundance: -; CDR3nt: TGTGCTAGTTCAGCCGGGACAGGTTACACCGGGGAGCTGTTTTTT; CDR3aa: CASSAGTGYTGELFF
j_gene: TRBJ2-5; v_gene: TRBV5-1; d_gene: -; abundance: -; CDR3nt: TGCGCCAGCAGCTTGGCCGGCATCTCAGGAGAGACCCAGTACTTC; CDR3aa: CASSLAGISGETQYF
j_gene: TRBJ2-5; v_gene: TRBV6-5; d_gene: -; abundance: few; CDR3nt: TGTGCCAGCGGGATGGGTGAGACCCAGTACTTC; CDR3aa: CASGMGETQYF
j_gene: TRBJ2-7; v_gene: TRBV6-1; d_gene: TRBD2; abundance: -; CDR3nt: TGTGCCAGCAGGCAGCGGGAGGAAACCTACGAGCAGTACTTC; CDR3aa: CASRQREETYEQYF
j_gene: TRBJ2-3; v_gene: TRBV12-3/TRBV12-4; d_gene: -; abundance: -; CDR3nt: TGTGCCAGCAGTCGGTTTGGGCCAGGCAGCACAGATACGCAGTATTTT; CDR3aa: CASSRFGPGSTDTQYF
j_gene: TRBJ2-6; v_gene: TRBV4-1; d_gene: TRBD2; abundance: many; CDR3nt: TGCGCCAGCAGCCAAGCTGGGAGGGCGGCTGGGGCCAACGTCCTGACTTTC; CDR3aa: CASSQAGRAAGANVLTF
j_gene: TRBJ2-7; v_gene: TRBV28; d_gene: -; abundance: -; CDR3nt: TGTGCCAGCAGTTTATTGGGGAGTGGAGAGCAGTACTTC; CDR3aa: CASSLLGSGEQYF
j_gene: TRBJ1-4; v_gene: TRBV5-1; d_gene: -; abundance: -; CDR3nt: TGCGCCAGCACCAATAACGAGCGGGGGAAACTGTTTTTT; CDR3aa: CASTNNERGKLFF
j_gene: TRBJ2-6; v_gene: TRBV4-2; d_gene: -; abundance: -; CDR3nt: TGTGCCAGCAGCCTCCAGGGGTCTGGGGCCAACGTCCTGACTTTC; CDR3aa: CASSLQGSGANVLTF
j_gene: TRBJ2-7; v_gene: TRBV4-1; d_gene: -; abundance: -; CDR3nt: TGCGCCAGCAGCCAAGGCGGAGTACTCAACTCCTACGAGCAGTACTTC; CDR3aa: CASSQGGVLNSYEQYF
j_gene: TRBJ2-1; v_gene: TRBV7-2; d_gene: -; abundance: once; CDR3nt: TGTGCCAGCAGCCTATACGGGACCCTAAATGAGCAGTTCTTC; CDR3aa: CASSLYGTLNEQFF
j_gene: TRBJ1-2; v_gene: TRBV25-1; d_gene: -; abundance: once; CDR3nt: TGTGCCAGCAGTGAGATGATTAACTATGGCTACACCTTC; CDR3aa: CASSEMINYGYTF
j_gene: TRBJ2-1; v_gene: TRBV7-2; d_gene: -; abundance: -; CDR3nt: TGTGCCAGCAGTCTAGGTAGCCAGGGCAGGAATGAGCAGTTCTTC; CDR3aa: CASSLGSQGRNEQFF
j_gene: TRBJ2-1; v_gene: TRBV3-1; d_gene: -; abundance: many; CDR3nt: TGTGCCACCCACTACAAGCGGGAGCAGTTCTTC; CDR3aa: CATHYKREQFF
j_gene: TRBJ2-1; v_gene: TRBV6-6; d_gene: -; abundance: many; CDR3nt: TGTGCCAGCAGACTAGCCGGAGGCTCCTACAATGAGCAGTTCTTC; CDR3aa: CASRLAGGSYNEQFF
j_gene: TRBJ2-7; v_gene: TRBV20-1; d_gene: -; abundance: few; CDR3nt: TGCAGTGCTAGAGATAGCACAGGCTACGAGCAGTACTTC; CDR3aa: CSARDSTGYEQYF
j_gene: TRBJ2-7; v_gene: TRBV20-1; d_gene: -; abundance: few; CDR3nt: TGCAGTGCTAGAAACCGGGGGAGCTCCTACGAGCAGTACTTC; CDR3aa: CSARNRGSSYEQYF
j_gene: TRBJ2-1; v_gene: TRBV7-3; d_gene: -; abundance: -; CDR3nt: TGTGCCAGCAGCTTATCTAGCGTCCGATACAATGAGCAGTTCTTC; CDR3aa: CASSLSSVRYNEQFF
j_gene: TRBJ1-4; v_gene: TRBV6-1; d_gene: -; abundance: -; CDR3nt: TGTGCCTCCCGGCGGGCGAACAATGAAAAACTGTTTTTT; CDR3aa: CASRRANNEKLFF
j_gene: TRBJ2-3; v_gene: TRBV4-3; d_gene: -; abundance: few; CDR3nt: TGCGCCAGCAGCCGAAGCTGGGTCGGCACAGATACGCAGTATTTT; CDR3aa: CASSRSWVGTDTQYF
j_gene: TRBJ2-7; v_gene: TRBV29-1; d_gene: -; abundance: -; CDR3nt: TGCAGCGTTGGACATTTCGCCTACGAGCAGTACTTC; CDR3aa: CSVGHFAYEQYF
j_gene: TRBJ2-1; v_gene: TRBV2; d_gene: TRBD1; abundance: -; CDR3nt: TGTGCCAGCCAGGGACAGGGGGCTCTCTACAATGAGCAGTTCTTC; CDR3aa: CASQGQGALYNEQFF
j_gene: TRBJ2-3; v_gene: TRBV7-6; d_gene: -; abundance: -; CDR3nt: TGTGCCAGCAGCTTAGGGCGGGGGCCCACTGGCACAGATACGCAGTATTTT; CDR3aa: CASSLGRGPTGTDTQYF
j_gene: TRBJ1-6; v_gene: TRBV27; d_gene: -; abundance: -; CDR3nt: TGTGCCAGCAGTTTCAGAAATTCACCCCTCCACTTT; CDR3aa: CASSFRNSPLHF
j_gene: TRBJ2-7; v_gene: TRBV28; d_gene: -; abundance: -; CDR3nt: TGTGCCAGCAGTTCGCCAGGGCCGCCCTACGAGCAGTACTTC; CDR3aa: CASSSPGPPYEQYF
j_gene: TRBJ1-2; v_gene: TRBV20-1; d_gene: TRBD1; abundance: once; CDR3nt: TGCAGTGCTAGTGGTCAAGGGTCAGGGGGCAACGTTGGCTACACCTTC; CDR3aa: CSASGQGSGGNVGYTF
j_gene: TRBJ2-7; v_gene: TRBV2; d_gene: -; abundance: -; CDR3nt: TGTGCCAGCAAGAATAGGGGCGGTTACGAGCAGTACTTC; CDR3aa: CASKNRGGYEQYF
j_gene: TRBJ1-1; v_gene: TRBV20-1; d_gene: TRBD1; abundance: -; CDR3nt: TGCAGTGCAACGGGACAGGGGATTGAAGCTTTCTTT; CDR3aa: CSATGQGIEAFF
j_gene: TRBJ1-6; v_gene: TRBV7-2; d_gene: -; abundance: -; CDR3nt: TGTGCCAGCAGCTTAGACGTGAGCTCCTATAATTCAGCCCTCCACTTT; CDR3aa: CASSLDVSSYNSALHF
j_gene: TRBJ1-6; v_gene: TRBV28; d_gene: -; abundance: few; CDR3nt: TGTGCCAGTGAGGCGCAAAATTCACCCCTCCACTTT; CDR3aa: CASEAQNSPLHF
j_gene: TRBJ2-3; v_gene: TRBV20-1; d_gene: TRBD1; abundance: medium-sized; CDR3nt: TGCAGTGCTAGACGGCAGGGGGGCACAGATACGCAGTATTTT; CDR3aa: CSARRQGGTDTQYF
j_gene: TRBJ2-3; v_gene: TRBV28; d_gene: TRBD2; abundance: -; CDR3nt: TGTGCCAGCACACTAGCGGGAGTCAAAGATACGCAGTATTTT; CDR3aa: CASTLAGVKDTQYF
j_gene: TRBJ2-7; v_gene: TRBV5-1; d_gene: -; abundance: -; CDR3nt: TGCGCCAGCAGCTCGGACAATTCCTACGAGCAGTACTTC; CDR3aa: CASSSDNSYEQYF
j_gene: TRBJ1-4; v_gene: TRBV25-1; d_gene: -; abundance: -; CDR3nt: TGTGCCAGCAGTACAGCTCTCGGCGGAAAACTGTTTTTT; CDR3aa: CASSTALGGKLFF
j_gene: TRBJ2-3; v_gene: TRBV9; d_gene: -; abundance: many; CDR3nt: TGTGCCAGCAGCTTTGCTTCCAGGGGTACGGATACGCAGTATTTT; CDR3aa: CASSFASRGTDTQYF
j_gene: TRBJ2-1; v_gene: TRBV29-1; d_gene: -; abundance: few; CDR3nt: TGCAGCGTCGAGGGTACTAGCTTTGAGCAGTTCTTC; CDR3aa: CSVEGTSFEQFF